Shown below are 15 T cell receptor beta chains from a single sample sequenced in a study of T cells in Graves' hyperthyroidism and ophthalmopathy. Amplification of TCR beta CDR3 regions used RNA as the template. TCR CDR3 regions were first amplified by RT-PCR with HTBI primers. TCRdb itself ran the multiplex PCR reads through MiXCR, one entry per CDR3 protein. This table holds more than 300,000 distinct CDR3 sequences, roughly 15% found once. Material for sequencing was blood. These receptors all come from a woman in her thirties with Graves' hyperthyroidism that later progressed to Graves' ophthalmopathy.

This clonotype was observed a single time. The genes are TRBV24-1 and TRBJ2-1; the D call may be TRBD1 or TRBD2 (5 bases each). In germline, CDR1 is KGHDR, CDR2 SFDVKD. CDR3 length: 19 residues. V shed 4 bases and J shed 8 bases, with 29 bases lying between them. CDR3 nucleotide sequence: TGTGCCACCAGTGACCGGGTTCCAGGGCGAGTAGCGCATATGGATGAGCAGTTCTTC. Translated, it gives CATSDRVPGRVAHMDEQFF.

This clonotype was counted ten times or more. This rearrangement joins TRBV3-1 to TRBJ2-5; D gene ambiguous. V lost 0 bases to trimming and J lost 2 bases, with 10 bases between them. Germline assignment: CDR1 LGHDT and CDR2 YNNKEL (reference sequence). CDR3 length: 15 residues. The CDR3 here is CASSQDFARQETQYF. The CDR3 nucleotides read TGTGCCAGCAGCCAAGATTTTGCCAGACAAGAGACCCAGTACTTC.

This clonotype was counted many times. The rearrangement links TRBV20-1 to TRBJ1-2; D uncertain. Looked up from germline, CDR1 is DFQATT and CDR2 is SNEGSKA (reference sequence). The CDR3 is 13 residues long. Trimming removed 6 bases at V and 7 bases at J, with 18 bases between. The CDR3 loop is CSAPRTAAAGYTF. DNA of the CDR3: TGCAGTGCACCTCGGACTGCTGCGGCTGGCTACACCTTC.

This clonotype has more than one count but fewer than ten. This sequence joins TRBV6-8 and TRBJ2-3, with TRBD2 matching over 10 bases. The V gene's germline CDR1 is MNHGY and CDR2 SAAAGT. J lost 4 bases, V lost 0 bases, and 7 bases had no gene match. The CDR3 runs to 17 residues. The CDR3 loop is CASSYSTSGRDPDTQYF. CDR3 coding DNA: TGTGCCAGCAGTTACTCGACCAGCGGGAGGGACCCAGATACGCAGTATTTT.

The genes are TRBV20-1 and TRBJ2-4; D remains ambiguous. The CDR3 is 15 residues long. Germline lookup yields CDR1 DFQATT and CDR2 SNEGSKA (reference sequence). Trimming shortened V by 7 bases and J by 4 bases, and 20 bases separated the two germline ends. CDR3 amino acids: CSELRLALSKNIQYF. Written as DNA, the CDR3 is TGCAGTGAGCTACGACTGGCACTATCTAAAAACATTCAGTACTTC.

In its sample, this clonotype was seen many times. V gene TRBV27 combines with J gene TRBJ1-2; TRBD1 might be the D (5 bases). The V end lost 3 bases, the J end lost 4 bases, and 9 bases lay between the germline ends. Germline CDR1 reads MNHEY; CDR2 reads SMNVEV (reference sequence). This CDR3 comprises 13 residues. The CDR3 sequence is CASSFGGSYGYTF. Written as DNA, the CDR3 is TGTGCCAGCAGTTTCGGGGGTTCCTATGGCTACACCTTC.

This clonotype showed up just a few times. The chain employs TRBV30 and TRBJ2-2; 10 bases align to TRBD1. CDR1 and CDR2 from the germline V gene are GTSNPN and SVGIG (reference sequence). CDR3 length: 15 amino acids. V lost 5 bases, J lost 8 bases, and 11 bases stayed unmatched. The chain's CDR3 is CAWDIEDRGFGELFF. In DNA, the CDR3 is TGTGCCTGGGACATTGAGGACAGGGGGTTTGGGGAGCTGTTTTTT.

The gene calls are TRBV7-9 and TRBJ1-4; D unresolved. In germline, CDR1 is SEHNR, CDR2 FQNEAQ (reference sequence). This CDR3 comprises 14 residues. Trimming stripped 3 bases from V and 5 bases from J, with 10 bases between. Here the CDR3 reads CASSFIQRNEKLFF. CDR3 DNA sequence: TGTGCCAGCAGCTTCATACAGCGAAATGAAAAACTGTTTTTT.

This clonotype has ten or more counts. The chain couples TRBV19 to TRBJ2-3; D perhaps matches TRBD1 (6 bases). Per the germline V gene, CDR1 is LNHDA and CDR2 is SQIVND (reference sequence). V shed 3 bases and J shed 6 bases, with 25 bases lying between them. The CDR3 consists of 18 residues. DNA for the CDR3: TGTGCCAGTAGTATTAAGGGGGTGACGCTCTCTGGTTGGGATACGCAGTATTTT. This codes for CASSIKGVTLSGWDTQYF.

The chain is built from TRBV7-8 and TRBJ2-7; the match to TRBD2 covers 10 bases. J was trimmed by 3 bases and V by 0 bases; bases with no gene match: 17. The CDR3 is made up of 20 amino acids. Germline V gene lookup returns CDR1 SGHVS and CDR2 FQNEAQ. This chain's CDR3 is CASSLARTSGAKSIGYEQYF. The CDR3 nucleotides are TGTGCCAGCAGCTTAGCGCGGACTAGCGGAGCTAAAAGTATTGGCTACGAGCAGTACTTC.

This clonotype was detected only a few times. The chain has TRBV6-2 or TRBV6-3 and TRBJ1-2; D gene uncertain. Per the germline V gene, CDR1 is MNHEY and CDR2 is SVGEGT. This CDR3 has 15 residues. V lost 2 bases and J lost 4, with 14 bases in between. The CDR3 nucleotides are TGTGCCAGCAGTTACAGAGGGAGTTCGGGCTATGGCTACACCTTC. Protein: CASSYRGSSGYGYTF.

The table lists this clonotype with a few counts. This chain connects TRBV28 to TRBJ2-3; maybe TRBD2 (5 bases). This CDR3 contains 15 residues. Looked up from germline, CDR1 is MDHEN and CDR2 is SYDVKM. V was clipped by 10 bases and J by 2 bases, with 19 bases between them. The CDR3 protein is CATNDREGTTDTQYF. CDR3 DNA sequence: TGTGCCACCAACGACCGAGAGGGAACCACAGATACGCAGTATTTT.

This clonotype was detected many times. The chain joins TRBV20-1 to TRBJ2-1, with D perhaps TRBD2 (6 bases). The CDR3 runs to 14 residues. The ends were cut back, 6 bases at V and 7 bases at J, with 19 bases in the middle. Germline V gene lookup returns CDR1 DFQATT and CDR2 SNEGSKA (reference sequence). DNA for the CDR3: TGCAGTGCGGAGGGGCCCCACGTCGGGAATGAGCAGTTCTTC. Protein product: CSAEGPHVGNEQFF.

The gene calls are TRBV3-1 and TRBJ2-3, with 9 bases matching TRBD2. Germline V gives CDR1 LGHDT, CDR2 YNNKEL (reference sequence). V lost 0 bases, J lost 3 bases, and 4 bases stayed unmatched. The CDR3 length is 16 residues. The CDR3 loop reads CASSQETSGWTDTQYF. CDR3 in DNA: TGTGCCAGCAGCCAAGAGACTAGCGGATGGACAGATACGCAGTATTTT.

The chain recombines TRBV7-9 with TRBJ2-2; D possibly corresponds to TRBD1 (6 bases). V was shortened by 3 bases and J by 0 bases, with 11 bases between the two germline ends. The CDR3 length is 16 residues. Germline V CDR1 and CDR2: SEHNR, FQNEAQ (reference sequence). Here the CDR3 DNA reads TGTGCCAGCAGCTTCCTGGCAGGGGCGAACACCGGGGAGCTGTTTTTT. Its translation: CASSFLAGANTGELFF.